Shown below are 27 T cell receptor beta chains from a single sample sequenced in a study of shared clonotypes between healthy human individuals. Produced via immunoSEQ multiplex PCR; TCRdb's table is partial and in-frame only. The table lists roughly 2 million clones, approximately 94% of them singletons. In the naive CD8 group, cells lacked CD45RO and were positively selected for CCR7, so terminally differentiated effector memory CD45RA+ cells were left out. Sequenced material: naive CD8+ T cells sorted from blood. All receptors come from a man in his late teens or twenties in good health.

This rearrangement joins TRBV18 to TRBJ2-7; perhaps TRBD1 as D (7 bases). V lost 0 bases and J lost 3, with 9 bases in between. Germline V gene lookup returns CDR1 KGHSH and CDR2 LQKENI. The length of the CDR3 is 14 residues. The DNA of the CDR3 is TGTGCCAGCTCACCACCGCAGGGGGGCTACGAGCAGTACTTC. This gives the protein CASSPPQGGYEQYF.

In the case of this clone: This may be a read error, as it is one base from a much larger clone. The same CDR3 can be traced to other DNA sequences in this sample. The V call is TRBV13, the J call TRBJ1-1, with D uncertain. The CDR3 sequence is 12 residues long. Trimming stripped 0 bases from V and 4 bases from J, with 3 bases between. Germline V CDR1 and CDR2: PRHDT, FYEKMQ (reference sequence). This CDR3 is CASSLGITEAFF. CDR3 DNA sequence: TGTGCCAGCAGCTTAGGGATCACTGAAGCTTTCTTT.

V gene TRBV28 combines with J gene TRBJ1-4; D is uncertain. The V gene's germline CDR1 is MDHEN and CDR2 SYDVKM. The CDR3 is 11 amino acids. The V gene lost 6 bases and the J gene lost 4 bases, with 3 bases spanning the gap. For the CDR3, the DNA is TGTGCCAGCAGCCATAATGAAAAACTGTTTTTT. This gives the protein CASSHNEKLFF.

This clone was counted a single time. Here the CDR3 reads CASSSFRRENTEAFF. As DNA, the CDR3 is TGCGCCAGCAGCTCCTTTCGAAGAGAGAACACTGAAGCTTTCTTT. This chain connects TRBV4-3 to TRBJ1-1, with D hard to call. The germline gives CDR1 LGHNA, CDR2 YSLEER. Trimming shortened V by 5 bases and J by 1 base, and 14 bases separated the two germline ends. CDR3 length: 15 amino acids.

The chain joins TRBV19 to TRBJ1-2; tentatively, D is TRBD1 (6 bases). Germline V lookup: CDR1 LNHDA, CDR2 SQIVND (reference sequence). Trimming removed 3 bases at V and 4 bases at J, with 18 bases between. CDR3 length equals 16 residues. The CDR3 nucleotides read TGTGCCAGTAGTATCCGGTCTTGGGGGCTTCCCTATGGCTACACCTTC. It translates to CASSIRSWGLPYGYTF.

The chain is built from TRBV7-9 and TRBJ2-7; 7 nucleotides match TRBD1. The CDR3 runs to 16 residues. With V trimmed by 5 bases and J by 5 bases, 15 bases remained unmatched. Germline assignment: CDR1 SEHNR and CDR2 FQNEAQ (reference sequence). CDR3 sequence: CASSHLRDRAGNEQYF. CDR3 DNA sequence: TGTGCCAGCAGCCACCTAAGGGACAGAGCAGGGAACGAGCAGTACTTC.

V and J are TRBV27 and TRBJ1-5; D call uncertain. CDR1 is MNHEY, CDR2 SMNVEV, per germline (reference sequence). The CDR3 length is 14 residues. Between the trimmed V and J ends, which lost 6 bases and 1 base, there was a span of 10 bases. CDR3 sequence reads: CASSLGMSNQPQHF. Written as DNA, the CDR3 is TGTGCCAGCAGCCTCGGGATGAGCAATCAGCCCCAGCATTTT.

This clone was counted a single time. This sequence joins TRBV6-6 and TRBJ2-5; D may correspond to TRBD1 or TRBD2 (6 bases each). V was shortened by 2 bases and J by 5 bases, with 12 bases between the two germline ends. The CDR3 loop spans 14 amino acids. Germline CDR1 MNHNY, CDR2 SVGAGI (reference sequence). The CDR3 bases are TGTGCCAGCAGTTACAGGGGGGCCTGGGAGACCCAGTACTTC. Its translation: CASSYRGAWETQYF.

The J gene is TRBJ1-2, the V gene TRBV27; TRBD1 might be the D (5 bases). CDR1 and CDR2 (germline): MNHEY, SMNVEV (reference sequence). V was shortened by 3 bases and J by 8 bases, with 16 bases between the two germline ends. CDR3 size: 14 residues. CDR3 sequence: CASSFEVGALGYTF. DNA for the CDR3: TGTGCCAGCAGTTTCGAAGTCGGGGCTCTCGGCTACACCTTC.

The chain joins TRBV7-9 to TRBJ1-2; D gene unclear. This CDR3 region has 12 residues. With 1 base removed from V and 3 bases from J, the gap between germline ends came to 3 bases. The germline V gene encodes CDR1 SEHNR and CDR2 FQNEAQ (reference sequence). In DNA form, the CDR3 reads TGTGCCAGCAGCTTAGTGGACTATGGCTACACCTTC. Its translation: CASSLVDYGYTF.

The rearrangement uses TRBV4-1 and TRBJ2-3; possible D gene TRBD2, 6 bases. Germline-derived CDR1 and CDR2 are MGHRA and YSYEKL. The V end was cut by 6 bases, the J end by 2 bases, with 18 bases between. CDR3 size: 16 residues. The CDR3 region is CASRRGSGLFTDTQYF. Here the CDR3 DNA reads TGCGCCAGCAGGCGGGGTTCTGGCCTGTTCACAGATACGCAGTATTTT.

The V gene is TRBV13, the J gene TRBJ2-5; 10 nucleotides agree with TRBD2. The V segment lost 5 bases and the J segment 4 bases; nucleotides outside the gene matches: 7. CDR1 is PRHDT and CDR2 is FYEKMQ in the germline V gene (reference sequence). This CDR3 spans 15 amino acids. The CDR3 nucleotides are TGTGCCAGCAGCAGAAGCGGGGGGGCCTCAGAGACCCAGTACTTC. Encoded protein: CASSRSGGASETQYF.

Note on this clone: This sample also contains other DNA sequences that code for the same CDR3. This chain connects TRBV9 to TRBJ2-7, with D uncertain. The CDR3 extends over 14 amino acids. V lost 0 bases to trimming and J lost 2 bases, with 9 bases between them. Germline CDR1 and CDR2: SGDLS and YYNGEE. The CDR3 DNA reads as TGTGCCAGCAGCGTAGGGGGTGGGCCCTACGAGCAGTACTTC. This sequence encodes CASSVGGGPYEQYF.

A word on this clone: Given a much more abundant clone one base away, this may be a read error. The chain carries TRBV7-2 and TRBJ1-5; D is uncertain. V lost 3 bases to trimming and J lost 3 bases, with 3 bases between them. Germline V CDR1 and CDR2: SGHTA, FQGNSA. The CDR3 runs to 12 residues. Here the CDR3 reads CASSFTNQPQHF. CDR3 DNA sequence: TGTGCCAGCAGCTTTACCAATCAGCCCCAGCATTTT.

The gene calls are TRBV6-1 and TRBJ2-7; no definite D call. Germline V gene lookup returns CDR1 MNHNS and CDR2 SASEGT. V shed 5 bases and J shed 5 bases, with 1 base lying between them. The CDR3 sequence is 9 residues long. CDR3 sequence reads: CASSNEQYF. CDR3 DNA sequence: TGTGCCAGCAGTAACGAGCAGTACTTC.

The chain carries TRBV7-2 and TRBJ2-5; TRBD2 aligns across 15 bases. The V gene end was trimmed by 4 bases and the J gene end by 5 bases; junction bases not matched to a gene: 8. Germline-derived CDR1 and CDR2 are SGHTA and FQGNSA. The CDR3 loop spans 17 amino acids. CDR3: CASSYGLAGGPGETQYF. CDR3 in DNA: TGTGCCAGCAGCTATGGACTAGCGGGAGGGCCGGGGGAGACCCAGTACTTC.

The J gene is TRBJ1-1, the V gene TRBV6-4; D uncertain. V was cut by 2 bases and J by 0 bases, with 13 bases left in between. There are 16 residues in the CDR3. Germline V CDR1 and CDR2: MRHNA, SNTAGT. DNA of the CDR3: TGTGCCAGCAGTGACAGAGACTCAAGCATGAACACTGAAGCTTTCTTT. Translating it yields CASSDRDSSMNTEAFF.

This clone was found a few times. This rearrangement joins TRBV11-2 to TRBJ2-1; weak D call: TRBD2 (7 bases). The V gene lost 5 bases and the J gene lost 8 bases, with 22 bases spanning the gap. This CDR3 has 16 residues. Germline lookup yields CDR1 SGHAT and CDR2 FQNNGV. The CDR3 sequence: CASSGGGSLGGHEQFF. The CDR3 DNA is TGTGCCAGCAGCGGGGGCGGGAGTTTGGGTGGCCATGAGCAGTTCTTC.

The CDR3 here is CASSLYGRGLNYGYTF. CDR3 in DNA: TGTGCCAGCAGTTTATATGGGCGGGGCCTCAACTATGGCTACACCTTC. This chain uses TRBV27 with TRBJ1-2; D is perhaps TRBD1 (5 bases). This CDR3 spans 16 amino acids. V shed 1 base and J shed 2 bases, with 14 bases lying between them. The germline V gene encodes CDR1 MNHEY and CDR2 SMNVEV (reference sequence).

The chain has TRBV9 and TRBJ2-7; no clear D. V was clipped by 1 base and J by 7 bases, with 12 bases between them. From germline, CDR1 is SGDLS and CDR2 YYNGEE. This CDR3 is built from 13 residues. CDR3 in amino acids: CASSVILWGEQYF. The DNA of the CDR3 is TGTGCCAGCAGCGTAATTCTCTGGGGTGAGCAGTACTTC.

The chain couples TRBV5-4 to TRBJ2-5; 9 bases fit TRBD1. CDR3 length: 14 residues. Germline V gene lookup returns CDR1 SGHNT and CDR2 YYREEE (reference sequence). With V trimmed by 4 bases and J by 5 bases, 6 bases remained unmatched. The CDR3 coding sequence is TGTGCCAGCAGCCTTGGGACAGGGTGGGAGACCCAGTACTTC. This translates into CASSLGTGWETQYF. Full variable domain (outside the CDR3, taken from reference TRBV5-4 and TRBJ2-5): ETGVTQSPTHLIKTRGQQVTLRCSSQSGHNTVSWYQQALGQGPQFIFQYYREEENGRGNFPPRFSGLQFPNYSSELNVNALELDDSALYLCASSLGTGWETQYFGPGTRLLVL.

For this clone: Different DNA sequences within this sample yield the same CDR3. The chain uses TRBV7-9 and TRBJ2-7; 10 positions match TRBD2. The V gene end was trimmed by 3 bases and the J gene end by 4 bases; junction bases not matched to a gene: 3. The CDR3 is 14 amino acids. The germline gives CDR1 SEHNR, CDR2 FQNEAQ (reference sequence). The DNA for the CDR3 is TGTGCCAGCAGCTTCCTAGCGGGGGATTACGAGCAGTACTTC. The encoded protein is CASSFLAGDYEQYF.

This clone has only one observation. The rearrangement joins TRBV6-5 to TRBJ2-3; 12 bases map to TRBD2. CDR1 is MNHEY, CDR2 SVGAGI, per germline. The V segment lost 7 bases and the J segment 1 base; nucleotides outside the gene matches: 0. CDR3 length equals 14 residues. The chain's CDR3 is CASTSGGGTDTQYF. The CDR3 DNA follows: TGTGCCAGCACTAGCGGGGGGGGCACAGATACGCAGTATTTT.

The chain recombines TRBV5-1 with TRBJ1-2; 10 nucleotides agree with TRBD1. The CDR3 runs 18 residues. CDR1 is SGHRS, CDR2 YFSETQ, per germline. V shed 0 bases and J 4 bases; nucleotides not matched to a gene: 12. The chain's CDR3 is CASSLGLRGQGYVYGYTF. As DNA, the CDR3 is TGCGCCAGCAGCTTGGGTTTGAGGGGACAGGGGTATGTCTATGGCTACACCTTC.

The J gene is TRBJ2-3, the V gene TRBV28; tentative D call: TRBD2 (7 bases). CDR1 is MDHEN and CDR2 is SYDVKM in the germline V gene. Trimming left V 7 bases short and J 5 bases short, with 19 bases between. The CDR3 consists of 15 residues. The DNA for the CDR3 is TGTGCCAGCACTAAGGAGGGGGGGCTAGGAGATACGCAGTATTTT. This codes for CASTKEGGLGDTQYF.

V usage is TRBV10-2 and J usage is TRBJ1-2; 8 bases fit TRBD1. CDR3 length: 13 residues. V dropped 8 bases and J dropped 6; count of bases not matched to a gene: 8. CDR1 WSHSY and CDR2 SAAADI come from the germline V gene. CDR3 nucleotides: TGCGCCAGCGGGGAACCGACAGGGGATGGCTACACCTTC. It translates to CASGEPTGDGYTF.

The chain combines TRBV11-2 with TRBJ2-7, with a weak D call TRBD2 (6 bases). V lost 5 bases and J lost 4, with 18 bases in between. Per the germline V gene, CDR1 is SGHAT and CDR2 is FQNNGV. The CDR3 consists of 15 residues. CDR3 loop: CASSPTSWGEYEQYF. CDR3 DNA sequence: TGTGCCAGCAGCCCGACGTCATGGGGGGAATACGAGCAGTACTTC.